The 20 T cell receptor beta chains below come from one sample, sequenced in a study of CD8 T cells in ankylosing spondylitis. A single record per CDR3 protein comes from TCRdb applying MiXCR to the 5' RACE reads. The profile shows 350,000 to 450,000 distinct CDR3 sequences, 20% to 25% of them singletons. Sequenced material: blood, either unsorted or a sorted T cell fraction (not recorded which). These TCRs come from a male donor with ankylosing spondylitis or in good health (not recorded which).

A few counts support this clonotype. The V gene is TRBV30, the J gene TRBJ2-2, with D tentatively TRBD2 (6 bases). The CDR3 totals 14 residues. Germline V gene lookup returns CDR1 GTSNPN and CDR2 SVGIG (reference sequence). Trimming took off 0 bases at V and 4 bases at J, with 9 bases between the two ends. In DNA form, the CDR3 reads TGTGCCTGGAGTGTGGGGCGGGGCACCGGGGAGCTGTTTTTT. Its translation is CAWSVGRGTGELFF.

This chain uses TRBV5-1 with TRBJ1-5; D is uncertain. Deletions cut 0 bases from V and 0 bases from J, with 7 bases between. The CDR3 loop spans 15 amino acids. CDR1 is SGHRS, CDR2 YFSETQ, per germline. The CDR3 protein is CASSLAPDSNQPQHF. DNA of the CDR3: TGCGCCAGCAGCTTGGCGCCGGATAGCAATCAGCCCCAGCATTTT.

This clonotype was detected only a few times. The V call is TRBV2, the J call TRBJ2-1, with 12 positions matching TRBD2. V shed 8 bases, J shed 0 bases, and the junction held 14 bases outside the gene matches. Germline CDR1 is SNHLY and CDR2 is FYNNEI. This CDR3 has 19 residues. In DNA form, the CDR3 reads TGTGCCAGCGTCAAGGGCCGGCTAGCGGGGGGGCCCTCCTACAATGAGCAGTTCTTC. Protein sequence: CASVKGRLAGGPSYNEQFF.

This clonotype was counted between two and nine times. The J gene is TRBJ2-1, the V gene TRBV9; 10 bases agree with TRBD2. Looked up from germline, CDR1 is SGDLS and CDR2 is YYNGEE. There are 16 residues in the CDR3. V lost 4 bases and J lost 9; bases outside the gene matches: 13. The CDR3 here is CASSILSGGAFSEQFF. The DNA of the CDR3 is TGTGCCAGCAGCATACTAAGCGGGGGGGCATTTAGTGAGCAGTTCTTC.

The chain is built from TRBV7-8 and TRBJ1-5, with D tentatively TRBD1 (5 bases). The V end lost 0 bases, the J end lost 6 bases, and 12 bases lay between the germline ends. The CDR3 covers 15 residues. Germline CDR1 SGHVS, CDR2 FQNEAQ. CDR3 in amino acids: CASSLARPGAQPQHF. The CDR3 nucleotides read TGTGCCAGCAGCTTAGCGCGCCCCGGGGCTCAGCCCCAGCATTTT.

This clonotype showed up just a few times. The CDR3 DNA is TGTGCCAGCAGCCAGAGCTGGGAGTATTGGCAAGAGACCCAGTACTTC. Translated, it gives CASSQSWEYWQETQYF. The chain uses TRBV7-9 and TRBJ2-5; possible D gene TRBD2, 5 bases. CDR1 is SEHNR and CDR2 is FQNEAQ in the germline V gene (reference sequence). Trimming took off 5 bases at V and 2 bases at J, with 18 bases between the two ends. The CDR3 covers 16 residues.

The chain has TRBV5-5 and TRBJ2-2; a possible D gene is TRBD2 (6 bases). The CDR3 length is 14 residues. Germline-derived CDR1 and CDR2 are SGHKS and YYEKEE (reference sequence). Trimming took off 1 base at V and 7 bases at J, with 11 bases between the two ends. The CDR3 reads CASSLWDSHGELFF. DNA of the CDR3: TGTGCCAGCAGCTTGTGGGACTCGCACGGGGAGCTGTTTTTT. The full variable domain, with the rest looked up from reference TRBV5-5 and TRBJ2-2, is DAGVTQSPTHLIKTRGQQVTLRCSPISGHKSVSWYQQVLGQGPQFIFQYYEKEERGRGNFPDRFSARQFPNYSSELNVNALLLGDSALYLCASSLWDSHGELFFGEGSRLTVL.

CDR3 region: CASSPGNGNQPQHF. CDR3 nucleotide sequence: TGTGCCAGCAGTCCGGGGAATGGCAATCAGCCCCAGCATTTT. The chain recombines TRBV12-3 or TRBV12-4 with TRBJ1-5; D gene unclear. The CDR3 extends over 14 amino acids. V was cut by 5 bases and J by 2 bases, with 10 bases left in between.

The rearrangement uses TRBV9 and TRBJ2-1, with 14 positions matching TRBD2. The CDR3 is made up of 16 amino acids. V trimming: 4 bases; J trimming: 10 bases; junction bases outside the gene matches: 10. Per germline, CDR1 SGDLS and CDR2 YYNGEE. Here the CDR3 DNA reads TGTGCCAGCAGCCCACAGGGACTAGCGGGGGACCCCGAGCAGTTCTTC. Translating it yields CASSPQGLAGDPEQFF.

This chain uses TRBV29-1 with TRBJ1-2; TRBD1 might be the D (5 bases). The CDR3 length is 12 residues. Germline V gene sequence: CDR1 SQVTM, CDR2 ANQGSEA. Trimming shortened V by 4 bases and J by 4 bases, and 10 bases separated the two germline ends. The CDR3 is CSVGGDVYGYTF. The DNA for the CDR3 is TGCAGCGTTGGAGGGGATGTCTATGGCTACACCTTC.

This clonotype has more than one count but fewer than ten. The chain joins TRBV4-1 to TRBJ2-7; 9 bases match TRBD2. Germline CDR1 MGHRA, CDR2 YSYEKL. The CDR3 is 16 amino acids. With 0 bases clipped from V and 3 bases from J, the junction kept 6 bases outside the gene matches. CDR3 sequence: CASSQDMAGGVYEQYF. In DNA form, the CDR3 reads TGCGCCAGCAGCCAAGACATGGCGGGGGGGGTCTACGAGCAGTACTTC.

The gene calls are TRBV12-3 or TRBV12-4 and TRBJ1-1; D remains ambiguous. Trimming stripped 0 bases from V and 3 bases from J, with 14 bases between. This CDR3 has 16 amino acids. The CDR3 here is CASSLAPGRSDTEAFF. The DNA for the CDR3 is TGTGCCAGCAGTTTAGCGCCGGGCAGATCGGACACTGAAGCTTTCTTT.

J is TRBJ2-1 and V is TRBV5-6; D uncertain. The CDR3 sequence is 14 residues long. The ends were cut back, 4 bases at V and 8 bases at J, with 16 bases in the middle. CDR1 and CDR2 from the germline V gene are SGHDT and YYEEEE. This CDR3 is CASSPPPLPHEQFF. As DNA, the CDR3 is TGTGCCAGCAGCCCGCCACCCCTACCCCATGAGCAGTTCTTC. Full variable domain (missing parts from reference TRBV5-6 and TRBJ2-1): DAGVTQSPTHLIKTRGQQVTLRCSPKSGHDTVSWYQQALGQGPQFIFQYYEEEERQRGNFPDRFSGHQFPNYSSELNVNALLLGDSALYLCASSPPPLPHEQFFGPGTRLTVL.

The chain has TRBV20-1 and TRBJ2-1, with D perhaps TRBD2 (6 bases). There are 15 residues in the CDR3. Germline CDR1 and CDR2: DFQATT and SNEGSKA (reference sequence). Trimming stripped 5 bases from V and 4 bases from J, with 18 bases between. CDR3 DNA: TGCAGTGCTGGGTCGGGGGTCTGGACTTACAATGAGCAGTTCTTC. It translates to CSAGSGVWTYNEQFF.

The V call is TRBV11-2, the J call TRBJ2-1; 7 bases match TRBD1. The CDR3 contains 18 residues. V trimming: 0 bases; J trimming: 8 bases; junction bases outside the gene matches: 16. The germline CDR1 and CDR2 sequences are SGHAT and FQNNGV. The CDR3 DNA follows: TGTGCCAGCAGCTTAGATCTGTATGAGACAGGGTTTGAGGATGAGCAGTTCTTC. This gives the protein CASSLDLYETGFEDEQFF.

There are a few counts of this clonotype. The chain combines TRBV5-6 with TRBJ2-5; maybe TRBD2 (6 bases). The CDR3 totals 14 residues. V gave up 2 bases and J gave up 4 bases, with 12 bases separating them. Germline V gives CDR1 SGHDT, CDR2 YYEEEE. The CDR3 coding sequence is TGTGCCAGCAGCTTAGGGAGGCCTGCAGAGACCCAGTACTTC. Its protein is CASSLGRPAETQYF.

This clonotype turned up a few times. CDR3 residues: CSAGGFRAQYF. In DNA, the CDR3 is TGCAGCGCTGGGGGTTTTCGAGCGCAGTATTTT. This sequence joins TRBV29-1 and TRBJ2-3, with D possibly being TRBD1 or TRBD2 (5 bases each). CDR1 and CDR2 from the germline V gene are SQVTM and ANQGSEA. This CDR3 contains 11 residues. The V gene lost 7 bases and the J gene lost 10 bases, with 15 bases spanning the gap.

The CDR3 here is CASSQDLASTYEQYF. The CDR3 DNA sequence: TGTGCCAGCAGCCAAGATTTGGCCAGTACCTACGAGCAGTACTTC. The V and J genes are TRBV3-1 and TRBJ2-7; the D is unclear. V was clipped by 0 bases and J by 2 bases, with 11 bases between them. The length of the CDR3 is 15 residues. CDR1 and CDR2 (germline): LGHDT, YNNKEL (reference sequence).

The V and J genes are TRBV12-3 or TRBV12-4 and TRBJ2-1, with 7 bases that match TRBD2. This CDR3 spans 14 amino acids. V lost 5 bases, J lost 2 bases, and 3 bases stayed unmatched. The DNA of the CDR3 is TGTGCCAGCAGTGTGGGAGGGGCCTACAATGAGCAGTTCTTC. It codes for CASSVGGAYNEQFF.

This clonotype was seen many times. V gene TRBV5-8 combines with J gene TRBJ2-3; TRBD1 aligns across 8 bases. After removal of 3 bases from V and 3 bases from J, the junction contained 9 bases not matched to a gene. CDR1 and CDR2 (germline): SGHTS, YDEGEE. The CDR3 is 16 residues long. CDR3 in amino acids: CASSSSTGGRTDTQYF. In nucleotides, the CDR3 is TGTGCCAGCAGCTCAAGCACAGGGGGTAGGACAGATACGCAGTATTTT.